This passage covers 16 T cell receptor beta chains from one sample sequenced in a study of graft-versus-host responses after intestinal transplantation. Profiled with immunoSEQ multiplex PCR; TCRdb holds only in-frame clones, not every one. The sample yields approximately 100,000 clones, 86% seen once. This material consisted of PBMCs, taken 255 days after intestinal transplant. Receptors were obtained from a human patient who received an intestinal transplant, so some T cells may come from the graft donor.

This clone has only one observation. This sequence joins TRBV27 and TRBJ1-1, with D unresolved. The CDR3 totals 13 residues. Germline V lookup: CDR1 MNHEY, CDR2 SMNVEV (reference sequence). Trimming removed 1 base at V and 3 bases at J, with 6 bases between. CDR3 DNA sequence: TGTGCCAGCAGTTTATGGGAGGACACTGAAGCTTTCTTT. This codes for CASSLWEDTEAFF.

V and J are TRBV28 and TRBJ1-2; D possibly corresponds to TRBD1 (6 bases). V was pared by 6 bases and J by 8 bases, with 25 bases between. CDR3 size: 16 residues. The V gene's germline CDR1 is MDHEN and CDR2 SYDVKM. The CDR3 loop is CASSPEPTTGNRGYTF. CDR3 DNA: TGTGCCAGCAGCCCAGAACCCACTACAGGGAATCGAGGCTACACCTTC.

V and J are TRBV5-1 and TRBJ2-7, with D possibly being TRBD1 (6 bases). The CDR3 extends over 15 amino acids. V lost 4 bases and J lost 0, with 14 bases in between. Looked up from germline, CDR1 is SGHRS and CDR2 is YFSETQ. CDR3 sequence: CASSLDSPHSYEQYF. DNA of the CDR3: TGCGCCAGCAGCCTGGACAGCCCGCACTCCTACGAGCAGTACTTC.

This clone was observed a few times. This chain links TRBV4-2 with TRBJ2-7; TRBD2 aligns across 9 bases. The CDR3 consists of 17 residues. Per the germline V gene, CDR1 is LGHNA and CDR2 is YNFKEQ. V dropped 1 base and J dropped 0; count of bases not matched to a gene: 7. Written as DNA, the CDR3 is TGTGCCAGCAGCCAAGTTAGGGCTAGCGGGGACTCCTACGAGCAGTACGTC. Amino acids: CASSQVRASGDSYEQYV.

The chain recombines TRBV6-5 with TRBJ1-4; 10 nucleotides match TRBD1. From germline, CDR1 is MNHEY and CDR2 SVGAGI. The length of the CDR3 is 15 residues. The trim removed 4 bases at V and 8 bases at J, leaving 7 bases unmatched. The DNA of the CDR3 is TGTGCCAGCAGTTCAGAGACAGGGGGCGTAGAAAAACTGTTTTTT. It codes for CASSSETGGVEKLFF.

This chain connects TRBV11-2 to TRBJ2-1; 9 bases match TRBD1. Germline V lookup: CDR1 SGHAT, CDR2 FQNNGV. This CDR3 is built from 15 residues. V lost 5 bases, J lost 8 bases, and 10 bases stayed unmatched. CDR3 in amino acids: CASSRTQDRGYEQFF. The CDR3 coding sequence is TGTGCCAGCAGCCGAACCCAGGACAGGGGATATGAGCAGTTCTTC. The whole variable domain, remainder taken from reference TRBV11-2 and TRBJ2-1, is EAGVAQSPRYKIIEKRQSVAFWCNPISGHATLYWYQQILGQGPKLLIQFQNNGVVDDSQLPKDRFSAERLKGVDSTLKIQPAKLEDSAVYLCASSRTQDRGYEQFFGPGTRLTVL.

The chain is built from TRBV7-8 and TRBJ2-2; D is perhaps TRBD1 (7 bases). This CDR3 is 18 amino acids long. The germline gives CDR1 SGHVS, CDR2 FQNEAQ. Trimming shortened V by 5 bases and J by 6 bases, and 25 bases separated the two germline ends. The CDR3 reads CASSPRGPTSGLPGELFF. CDR3 coding DNA: TGTGCCAGCAGCCCAAGGGGGCCAACATCGGGACTCCCCGGGGAGCTGTTTTTT. The whole variable domain, remainder taken from reference TRBV7-8 and TRBJ2-2, is GAGVSQSPRYKVAKRGQDVALRCDPISGHVSLFWYQQALGQGPEFLTYFQNEAQLDKSGLPSDRFFAERPEGSVSTLKIQRTQQEDSAVYLCASSPRGPTSGLPGELFFGEGSRLTVL.

The chain is built from TRBV27 and TRBJ2-7; possibly TRBD1 for D (6 bases). Trimming took off 2 bases at V and 3 bases at J, with 11 bases between the two ends. This CDR3 is built from 14 residues. The germline V gene encodes CDR1 MNHEY and CDR2 SMNVEV (reference sequence). The CDR3 sequence is CASSLGGQNYEQYF. The DNA of the CDR3 is TGTGCCAGCAGTTTAGGGGGACAAAACTACGAGCAGTACTTC.

This chain uses TRBV28 with TRBJ2-7; maybe TRBD1 (6 bases). CDR1 is MDHEN and CDR2 is SYDVKM in the germline V gene. CDR3 length: 14 residues. V lost 7 bases and J lost 7, with 20 bases in between. This chain's CDR3 is CASNTGTKFEEQYV. The CDR3 nucleotides are TGTGCCAGCAATACCGGGACAAAATTTGAGGAGCAGTACGTC.

This chain links TRBV18 with TRBJ1-1; no clear D gene. V shed 5 bases and J shed 4 bases, with 14 bases lying between them. Per the germline V gene, CDR1 is KGHSH and CDR2 is LQKENI. CDR3 size: 14 residues. The CDR3 DNA reads TGTGCCAGCTCATCCGAGACGGGGAGCACTGAAGCTTTCTTT. Residues: CASSSETGSTEAFF.

The chain carries TRBV6-5 and TRBJ1-2; TRBD1 agrees at 9 bases. From germline, CDR1 is MNHEY and CDR2 SVGAGI. Unmatched junction bases numbered 9, after V lost 5 bases and J lost 5 bases. This CDR3 has 15 residues. Here the CDR3 DNA reads TGTGCCAGCAGTCCGGGACAGGGAATAGGATATGGCTACACCTTC. Amino acid sequence: CASSPGQGIGYGYTF.

This sequence joins TRBV11-2 and TRBJ2-1, with TRBD2 matching over 9 bases. The junction had 5 bases not matched to a gene; V was cut back by 5 bases and J by 0 bases. There are 16 residues in the CDR3. Germline V CDR1 and CDR2: SGHAT, FQNNGV. The CDR3 reads CASSSTSGYSYNEQFF. CDR3 in DNA: TGTGCCAGCAGCAGTACTAGCGGGTACTCCTACAATGAGCAGTTCTTC.

The chain combines TRBV7-8 with TRBJ2-7; D is undetermined. Germline assignment: CDR1 SGHVS and CDR2 FQNEAQ. V was pared by 5 bases and J by 4 bases, with 12 bases between. The CDR3 is 13 amino acids. The CDR3 loop is CASSQWVAYEQYF. The DNA of the CDR3 is TGTGCCAGCAGCCAATGGGTGGCGTACGAGCAGTACTTC.

This chain connects TRBV4-1 to TRBJ1-4, with no clear D. Germline lookup yields CDR1 MGHRA and CDR2 YSYEKL. The V gene lost 1 base and the J gene lost 3 bases, with 9 bases spanning the gap. This CDR3 has 15 amino acids. The DNA for the CDR3 is TGCGCCAGCAGCCAAGTGTCACAAGCTAATGAAAAACTGTTTTTT. Its translation is CASSQVSQANEKLFF.

This clone was counted between two and nine times. The V and J genes are TRBV6-5 and TRBJ1-2; 7 bases align to TRBD1. CDR1 is MNHEY and CDR2 is SVGAGI in the germline V gene. The J segment lost 2 bases and the V segment lost 0 bases, leaving 0 bases of the junction unmatched. CDR3 size: 14 residues. Here the CDR3 DNA reads TGTGCCAGCAGTTACTCGGGACAGAACTATGGCTACACCTTC. It is translated as CASSYSGQNYGYTF.

V gene TRBV5-4 combines with J gene TRBJ1-2; D is possibly TRBD1 (5 bases). This CDR3 has 15 amino acids. CDR1 and CDR2 (germline): SGHNT, YYREEE (reference sequence). Trimming left V 1 base short and J 0 bases short, with 10 bases between. The CDR3 here is CASSLTGSPNYGYTF. As DNA, the CDR3 is TGTGCCAGCAGCTTGACAGGCTCTCCTAACTATGGCTACACCTTC.